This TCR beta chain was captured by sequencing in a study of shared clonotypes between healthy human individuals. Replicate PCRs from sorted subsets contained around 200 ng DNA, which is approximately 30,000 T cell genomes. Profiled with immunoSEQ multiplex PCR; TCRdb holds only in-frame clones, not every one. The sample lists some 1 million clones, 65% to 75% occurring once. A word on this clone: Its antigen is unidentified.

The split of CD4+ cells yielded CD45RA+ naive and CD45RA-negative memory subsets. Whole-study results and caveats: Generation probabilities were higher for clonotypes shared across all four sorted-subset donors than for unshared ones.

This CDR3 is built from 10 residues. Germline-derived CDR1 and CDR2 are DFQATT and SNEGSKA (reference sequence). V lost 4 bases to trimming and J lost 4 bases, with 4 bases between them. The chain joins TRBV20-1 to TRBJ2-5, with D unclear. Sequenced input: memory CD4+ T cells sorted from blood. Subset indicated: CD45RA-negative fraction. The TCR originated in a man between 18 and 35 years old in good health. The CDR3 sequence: CSAKLETQYF. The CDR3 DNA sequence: TGCAGTGCTAAACTAGAGACCCAGTACTTC.